These 18 T cell receptor beta chains originate from one sample sequenced in a study of human T cells and chemical hapten exposure. Sample time point: patch test 1, 2 weeks after DPC sensitization. Treatment meaning: therapeutic diphenylcyclopropenone sensitization with weekly scalp DPC. MiXCR was run by TCRdb on the RACE reads, yielding one entry per CDR3 protein. The repertoire has around 380,000 distinct CDR3 sequences, nearly 5% of them found once; the top ten carry about 2.1%. This material consisted of whole blood, taken in connection with sensitization to the hapten diphenylcyclopropenone (DPC). These receptors all stem from a woman in her 50s with alopecia areata. Some clones in this sample may be carry-over from other donors' samples.

This clonotype was seen only a few times. The rearrangement links TRBV4-3 to TRBJ2-3; D possibly corresponds to TRBD2 (6 bases). Trimming shortened V by 4 bases and J by 2 bases, and 19 bases separated the two germline ends. CDR3 length: 17 amino acids. CDR1 and CDR2 from the germline V gene are LGHNA and YSLEER. The CDR3 nucleotides read TGCGCCAGCAGCCGAGGGGTGCGCGGGACCGACACAGATACGCAGTATTTT. Amino acids: CASSRGVRGTDTDTQYF.

Points on this clonotype: This may be a read error: a much more frequent sequence differs by one nucleotide. CDR3 nucleotide sequence: TGCCCCAGCAGCCAAGAGTCACGGGGTACCTACGAGCAGTACTTC. Translated: CPSSQESRGTYEQYF. The chain uses TRBV4-3 and TRBJ2-7; TRBD2 is a possible D gene (5 bases). CDR3 length equals 15 residues. Germline V gene lookup returns CDR1 LGHNA and CDR2 YSLEER.

This clonotype came up many times. This chain links TRBV3-1 with TRBJ2-1; TRBD2 aligns across 14 bases. There are 17 residues in the CDR3. Germline CDR1 is LGHDT and CDR2 is YNNKEL (reference sequence). Losses at the gene ends were 4 bases for V and 8 bases for J; bases not matched to a gene: 10. DNA of the CDR3: TGTGCCAGCAGCCCGGGGACTAGCGGGAGCATTTGGGATGAGCAGTTCTTC. Translation gives CASSPGTSGSIWDEQFF.

This clonotype was seen ten or more times. V usage is TRBV6-5 and J usage is TRBJ1-1; D is unresolved. Per the germline V gene, CDR1 is MNHEY and CDR2 is SVGAGI. The V end lost 5 bases, the J end lost 5 bases, and 15 bases lay between the germline ends. The CDR3 spans 14 residues. The CDR3: CASSRVGRRTEAFF. The CDR3 DNA follows: TGTGCCAGCAGTCGGGTCGGGAGGAGGACTGAAGCTTTCTTT.

This clonotype was detected many times. This chain uses TRBV12-3 or TRBV12-4 with TRBJ2-5; 7 nucleotides align to TRBD2. The CDR3 has 12 residues. V shed 10 bases, J shed 3 bases, and the junction held 5 bases outside the gene matches. The CDR3 bases are TGTGCCACCCGGGGAGGGGAAGAGACCCAGTACTTC. It translates to CATRGGEETQYF.

This clonotype was found many times. The chain uses TRBV12-3 or TRBV12-4 and TRBJ2-6; D is undetermined. The germline V and J ends were trimmed by 6 bases and 0 bases, with 21 bases remaining between them. This CDR3 spans 19 amino acids. The CDR3 DNA follows: TGTGCCAGCAGGACCCGGCAGCCAGTTACGAGCTCTGGGGCCAACGTCCTGACTTTC. This codes for CASRTRQPVTSSGANVLTF.

Ten or more counts support this clonotype. The chain uses TRBV9 and TRBJ2-1; 10 positions match TRBD2. Germline lookup yields CDR1 SGDLS and CDR2 YYNGEE. This CDR3 is 17 amino acids long. V gave up 2 bases and J gave up 0 bases; unmatched junction bases: 5. The CDR3 region has the DNA TGTGCCAGCAGCGTTACTAGCGGGAAGAGCTCCTACAATGAGCAGTTCTTC. The encoded protein is CASSVTSGKSSYNEQFF.

This clonotype was observed a few times. CDR3 region: CASSLEASGTGELFF. CDR3 in DNA: TGTGCCAGCAGCTTAGAGGCTAGCGGGACCGGGGAGCTGTTTTTT. J is TRBJ2-2 and V is TRBV11-2, with 8 bases matching TRBD2. V lost 0 bases and J lost 5; bases outside the gene matches: 2. The CDR3 sequence is 15 residues long. From germline, CDR1 is SGHAT and CDR2 FQNNGV.

Only a few counts were recorded for this clonotype. The rearrangement uses TRBV29-1 and TRBJ2-7, with TRBD1 matching over 9 bases. Looked up from germline, CDR1 is SQVTM and CDR2 is ANQGSEA. V shed 4 bases, J shed 8 bases, and the junction held 12 bases outside the gene matches. The CDR3 totals 14 residues. The CDR3 DNA is TGCAGCGTTGCCCCCGGGACAGGGTCGTTCCAGCAGTACTTC. This sequence encodes CSVAPGTGSFQQYF.

This clonotype was counted only a few times. This sequence joins TRBV29-1 and TRBJ2-1; TRBD2 matches 9 bases. Trimming cost V 5 bases and J 4 bases; bases outside gene matches: 6. CDR1 is SQVTM and CDR2 is ANQGSEA in the germline V gene. This CDR3 region has 14 residues. CDR3 in amino acids: CSVNIAGDYNEQFF. CDR3 bases: TGCAGCGTTAATATAGCGGGGGATTACAATGAGCAGTTCTTC.

To note about this clonotype: The junction shows a germline mismatch at one end, possibly a read error. CDR3 in amino acids: CSGRDNPTDTQYF. The CDR3 DNA is TGCAGTGGTAGAGACAACCCCACAGATACGCAGTATTTT. This chain links TRBV20-1 with TRBJ2-3, with D unresolved. The CDR3 runs 13 residues. Germline CDR1 reads DFQATT; CDR2 reads SNEGSKA (reference sequence).

This clonotype came up many times. The chain has TRBV29-1 and TRBJ2-7, with D perhaps TRBD1 (6 bases). Germline V lookup: CDR1 SQVTM, CDR2 ANQGSEA. V shed 4 bases and J shed 7 bases, with 20 bases lying between them. CDR3 length equals 14 residues. CDR3 sequence (DNA): TGCAGCGTTGTAGGGGGTAGGGGTCGGAGGGAGCAGTACTTC. Translated: CSVVGGRGRREQYF.

This clonotype was observed a few times. This sequence joins TRBV29-1 and TRBJ2-7; D uncertain. Per germline, CDR1 SQVTM and CDR2 ANQGSEA. Trimming took off 0 bases at V and 0 bases at J, with 9 bases between the two ends. This CDR3 is built from 14 residues. The CDR3 region is CSVEDSGSSYEQYF. The CDR3 bases are TGCAGCGTTGAAGATTCCGGCAGCTCCTACGAGCAGTACTTC.

This clonotype was picked up a small number of times. The V and J genes are TRBV6-2 or TRBV6-3 and TRBJ1-2; D not resolved. Trimming shortened V by 6 bases and J by 4 bases, and 18 bases separated the two germline ends. Germline V gene lookup returns CDR1 MNHEY and CDR2 SVGEGT. The CDR3 totals 15 residues. DNA of the CDR3: TGTGCCAGCAGGTCGGGGTTTTTGCCCCTCTATGGCTACACCTTC. This gives the protein CASRSGFLPLYGYTF.

This clonotype appeared many times. Mismatch with germline at one junction end may stem from a read error. In DNA form, the CDR3 reads TGTGCCAGCAGTTCCAAAGGCCGTAGGGGAGTCTTC. This codes for CASSSKGRRGVF. The gene calls are TRBV13 and TRBJ2-1; tentatively, D is TRBD1 or TRBD2 (5 bases each). Per germline, CDR1 PRHDT and CDR2 FYEKMQ (reference sequence). The CDR3 sequence is 12 residues long.

This clonotype was observed many times. The chain links TRBV7-3 to TRBJ2-2, with TRBD2 as a possible D gene (5 bases). From germline, CDR1 is SGHTA and CDR2 FQGTGA. The CDR3 has 15 residues. V was shortened by 5 bases and J by 3 bases, with 13 bases between the two germline ends. In nucleotides, the CDR3 is TGTGCCAGCAGCCTCCAAGCGGCTGACACCGGGGAGCTGTTTTTT. This encodes CASSLQAADTGELFF. Full variable domain (missing parts from reference TRBV7-3 and TRBJ2-2): GAGVSQTPSNKVTEKGKYVELRCDPISGHTALYWYRQSLGQGPEFLIYFQGTGAADDSGLPNDRFFAVRPEGSVSTLKIQRTERGDSAVYLCASSLQAADTGELFFGEGSRLTVL.

Ten or more counts support this clonotype. J is TRBJ1-2 and V is TRBV6-6; possible D gene TRBD1, 6 bases. V was pared by 1 base and J by 0 bases, with 12 bases between. CDR1 MNHNY and CDR2 SVGAGI come from the germline V gene (reference sequence). This CDR3 has 16 amino acids. CDR3 residues: CASSYYGTKANYGYTF. CDR3 DNA sequence: TGTGCCAGCAGTTACTACGGGACAAAAGCTAACTATGGCTACACCTTC.

In its sample, this clonotype was seen many times. The chain carries TRBV20-1 and TRBJ1-6; 7 nucleotides align to TRBD1. With V trimmed by 1 base and J by 8 bases, 5 bases remained unmatched. The CDR3 length is 14 residues. Germline V lookup: CDR1 DFQATT, CDR2 SNEGSKA (reference sequence). The CDR3 loop is CSARGDREHSPLHF. In nucleotides, the CDR3 is TGCAGTGCTAGAGGCGACAGGGAGCATTCACCCCTCCACTTT.